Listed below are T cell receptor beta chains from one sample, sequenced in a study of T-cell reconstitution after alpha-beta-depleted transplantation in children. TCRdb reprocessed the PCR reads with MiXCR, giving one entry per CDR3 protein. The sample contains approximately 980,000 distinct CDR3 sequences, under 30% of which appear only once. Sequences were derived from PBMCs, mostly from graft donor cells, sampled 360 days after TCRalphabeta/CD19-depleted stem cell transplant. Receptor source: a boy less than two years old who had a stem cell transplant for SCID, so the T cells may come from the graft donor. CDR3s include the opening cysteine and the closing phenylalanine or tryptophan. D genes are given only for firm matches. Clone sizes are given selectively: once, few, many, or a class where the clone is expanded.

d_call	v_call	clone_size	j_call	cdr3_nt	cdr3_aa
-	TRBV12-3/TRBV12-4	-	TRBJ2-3	TGTGCCAGCAGTCCTGACCGCGGTTGGGCAGGGACGCAGTATTTT	CASSPDRGWAGTQYF
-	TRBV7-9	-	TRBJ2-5	TGTGCCAGCAGCGCCTACCAACAGGGACGAGAGACCCAGTACTTC	CASSAYQQGRETQYF
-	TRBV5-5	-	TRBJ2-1	TGTGCCAGCAGCCACCGGGACGGAAGTTACAATGAGCAGTTCTTC	CASSHRDGSYNEQFF
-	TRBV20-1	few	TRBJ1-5	TGCAGTGCTAGATTGGGCCGGTTTGGTCAGCCCCAGCATTTT	CSARLGRFGQPQHF
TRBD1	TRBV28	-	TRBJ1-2	TGTGCCAGCAGTGATACCAAGACAGGGTCCTATAGCTACACCTTC	CASSDTKTGSYSYTF
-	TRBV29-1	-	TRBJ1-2	TGCAGCGTTGAGGTCGGAATTGGCTACACCTTC	CSVEVGIGYTF
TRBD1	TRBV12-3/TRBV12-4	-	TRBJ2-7	TGTGCCAGCACCCCGACAGGGCTAAACGAGCAGTACTTC	CASTPTGLNEQYF
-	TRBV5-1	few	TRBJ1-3	TGCGCCAGCAGCTTGAATCGAAGTCCAGGAGCCTCTGGAAACACCATATATTTT	CASSLNRSPGASGNTIYF
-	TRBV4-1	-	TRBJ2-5	TGCGCCAGCAGCCAAGGAGGGATTGGGGTAGAGACCCAGTACTTC	CASSQGGIGVETQYF
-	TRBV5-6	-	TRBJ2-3	TGTGCCAGCAGCTTGGTTGCCCCTGACAGAACAGATACGCAGTATTTT	CASSLVAPDRTDTQYF
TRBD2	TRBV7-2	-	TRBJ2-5	TGTGCCAGCAGCTTAGCGGCGCGGGGGGCGCGGGAGACCCAGTACTTC	CASSLAARGARETQYF
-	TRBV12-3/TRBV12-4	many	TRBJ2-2	TGTGCCAGCAGTTTAAGAGCGAACACCGGGGAGCTGTTTTTT	CASSLRANTGELFF
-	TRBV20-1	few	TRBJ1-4	TGCAGTGCTACTGGACTGCGTACTTTGAATGAAAAACTGTTTTTT	CSATGLRTLNEKLFF
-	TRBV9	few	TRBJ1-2	TGTGCCAGCAGCCAGACGGGGGACTATGGCTACACCTTC	CASSQTGDYGYTF
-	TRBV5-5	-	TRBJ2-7	TGTGCCAGCAGCTTGGGGCCGGGACGGCTCTACGAGCAGTACTTC	CASSLGPGRLYEQYF
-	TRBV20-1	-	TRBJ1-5	TGCAGTGCCACCGATTCACGGAGGGGGAATGTGCCCCAGCATTTT	CSATDSRRGNVPQHF
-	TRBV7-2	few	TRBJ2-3	TGTGCCAGCAGCTTAGGCCCGGCCTCACACACAGATACGCAGTATTTT	CASSLGPASHTDTQYF
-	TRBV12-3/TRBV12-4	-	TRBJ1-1	TGTGCCAGCAGTTTGTTGACAGTCAGGAACACTGAAGCTTTCTTT	CASSLLTVRNTEAFF
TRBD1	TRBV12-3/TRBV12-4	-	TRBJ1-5	TGTGCCAGCACCAAGGGACAGGGGGGGCATCAGCCCCAGCATTTT	CASTKGQGGHQPQHF
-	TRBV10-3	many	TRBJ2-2	TGTGCCACTCACGGGGGGCTAACCGCCGACACCGGGGAGCTGTTTTTT	CATHGGLTADTGELFF
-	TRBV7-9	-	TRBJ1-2	TGTGCCAGCAGCCCAGGGCCCCCCTACTATGGCTACACCTTC	CASSPGPPYYGYTF
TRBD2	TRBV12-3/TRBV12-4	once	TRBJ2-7	TGTGCCAGCAGTTTTTGGACTAGCGCCTACGAGCAGTACTTC	CASSFWTSAYEQYF
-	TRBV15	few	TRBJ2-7	TGTGCCACCAGCCGCCAGGGGGGGCCGTCCTACGAGCAGTACTTC	CATSRQGGPSYEQYF
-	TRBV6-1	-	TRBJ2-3	TGTGCCAGCACCCCACTGGGAAAGACAGATACGCAGTATTTT	CASTPLGKTDTQYF
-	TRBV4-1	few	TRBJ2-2	TGCGCCAGCAGCCAAGTAAGACTGAGTGGCACCGGGGAGCTGTTTTTT	CASSQVRLSGTGELFF
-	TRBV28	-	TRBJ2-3	TGTGCCAGCAGTTTATGGGGCCAGCTTTCTAGCACAGATACGCAGTATTTT	CASSLWGQLSSTDTQYF
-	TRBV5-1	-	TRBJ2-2	TGCGCCAGCAGATCCGATCGTGCAGGCATGAACACCGGGGAGCTGTTTTTT	CASRSDRAGMNTGELFF
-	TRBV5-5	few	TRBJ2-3	TGTGCCAGCAGCCGACTGGGGGCCACTGATACGCAGTATTTT	CASSRLGATDTQYF
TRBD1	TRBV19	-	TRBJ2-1	TGTGCCAGTAGTATAGCTAGGGACAGGGATGGCAATGAGCAGTTCTTC	CASSIARDRDGNEQFF
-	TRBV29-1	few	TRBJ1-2	TGCAGCGTCGGAAACAGGGTGAATGGCTACACCTTC	CSVGNRVNGYTF
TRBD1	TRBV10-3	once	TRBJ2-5	TGTGCCATCAGCCTTCAGGGGGAAGAGACCCAGTACTTC	CAISLQGEETQYF
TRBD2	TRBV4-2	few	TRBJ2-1	TGTGCCAGCAGCCAAATCGGCGGGGGGTATTACAATGAGCAGTTCTTC	CASSQIGGGYYNEQFF
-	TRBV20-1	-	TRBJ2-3	TGCAGTGCGGGATCGTCATCCACAGATACGCAGTATTTT	CSAGSSSTDTQYF
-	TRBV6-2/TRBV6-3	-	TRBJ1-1	TGTGCCAGCAGTTACTCGTCAGGGAAAGCTTTCTTT	CASSYSSGKAFF
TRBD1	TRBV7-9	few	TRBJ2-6	TGTGCCAGCAGCTTTTCGCAGGGGGCTGGGGCCAACGTCCTGACTTTC	CASSFSQGAGANVLTF
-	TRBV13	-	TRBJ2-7	TGTGCCAGCAGCTGGGGGTCATCCGGGACAACGGACGAGCAGTACTTC	CASSWGSSGTTDEQYF
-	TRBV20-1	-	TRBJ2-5	TGCAGTGCTAGTCCTTCGGGGAGCCTTGCGCGAGAGACCCAGTACTTC	CSASPSGSLARETQYF